This T cell receptor beta chain was identified in a study of PD-1 blockade in classical Hodgkin lymphoma. About the study: Patients were treated with nivolumab at 3 mg/kg, and this was given intravenously every 2 weeks.

This CDR3 is built from 13 residues. Trimming pared 0 bases from V and 5 bases from J, leaving 5 bases between. Germline V gives CDR1 KGHSH, CDR2 LQKENI. The patients all showed relapse after autologous stem cell transplantation, while their brentuximab vedotin exposure varied. Study findings and constraints: Newly diagnosed patients and complete responders had comparable diversity at baseline. Lower baseline TCR diversity was reported for newly diagnosed patients than for healthy donors. The repertoire differences lack a defined cause, possibly disease activity or prior therapy.

About this clone itself: Its antigen is not identified.

The table came from immunoSEQ multiplex PCR; TCRdb's copy has only in-frame clones and leaves some out. The table lists 40,000 to 65,000 clones, around 85% of them singletons, with 16% in the top ten. The TCR was taken from a human donor with classical Hodgkin lymphoma. Sequencing was performed on peripheral blood mononuclear cells (PBMCs), taken at baseline. The V gene is TRBV18, the J gene TRBJ2-1; no firm D call. Here the CDR3 reads CASSPPNDNEQFF. The CDR3 DNA reads TGTGCCAGCTCACCACCAAATGACAATGAGCAGTTCTTC.